This T cell receptor beta chain came from a study of OX40 agonist ivuxolimab in advanced cancers. Germline lookup yields CDR1 SNHLY and CDR2 FYNNEI. The CDR3 is made up of 14 amino acids. V shed 11 bases and J 4 bases; nucleotides not matched to a gene: 12. Some clones are missing from TCRdb's copy, which holds only in-frame ones; the method was immunoSEQ multiplex PCR. This repertoire shows more than 25,000 clones, 92% found once; its top ten account for over 8%. This clonotype was sampled from an adult with an advanced solid tumor such as melanoma, head and neck, liver or kidney cancer. Sequencing used CD4+ or CD8+ T cells sorted from blood, obtained in a trial of the OX40 agonist ivuxolimab. The chain uses TRBV2 and TRBJ1-2, with 8 bases lining up with TRBD1. CDR3 residues: CAAVGQGAGYGYTF. In DNA form, the CDR3 reads TGTGCCGCGGTCGGCCAGGGGGCTGGCTATGGCTACACCTTC. Based on the CDR3 plus reference TRBV2 and TRBJ1-2, the full variable domain is EPEVTQTPSHQVTQMGQEVILRCVPISNHLYFYWYRQILGQKVEFLVSFYNNEISEKSEIFDDQFSVERPDGSNFTLKIRSTKLEDSAMYFCAAVGQGAGYGYTFGSGTRLTVV.